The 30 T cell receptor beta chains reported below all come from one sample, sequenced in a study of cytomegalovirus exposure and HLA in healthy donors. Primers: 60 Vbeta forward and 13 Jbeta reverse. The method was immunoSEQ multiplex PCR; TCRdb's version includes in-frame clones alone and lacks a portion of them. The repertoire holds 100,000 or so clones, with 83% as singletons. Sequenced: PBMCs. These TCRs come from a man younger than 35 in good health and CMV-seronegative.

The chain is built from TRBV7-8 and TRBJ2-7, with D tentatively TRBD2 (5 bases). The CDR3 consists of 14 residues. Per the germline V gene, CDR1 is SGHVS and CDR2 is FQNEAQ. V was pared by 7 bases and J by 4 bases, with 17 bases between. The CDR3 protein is CASTEGNRLYEQYF. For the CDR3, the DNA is TGTGCCAGCACCGAAGGAAATCGACTATACGAGCAGTACTTC.

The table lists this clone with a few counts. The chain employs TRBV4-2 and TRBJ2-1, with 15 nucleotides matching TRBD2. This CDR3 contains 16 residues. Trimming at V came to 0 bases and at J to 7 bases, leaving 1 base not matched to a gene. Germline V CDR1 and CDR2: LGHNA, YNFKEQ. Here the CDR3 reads CASSQDGLAGGNEQFF. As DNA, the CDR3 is TGTGCCAGCAGCCAAGATGGACTAGCGGGAGGGAATGAGCAGTTCTTC.

CDR3 in DNA: TGTGCCAGCAGCTTAGGGGGGGTGCAGTATTTT. This sequence encodes CASSLGGVQYF. The V call is TRBV7-2, the J call TRBJ2-3, with D possibly TRBD2 on 6 matching bases. V was shortened by 1 base and J by 11 bases, with 7 bases between the two germline ends. Germline V gives CDR1 SGHTA, CDR2 FQGNSA. The CDR3 has 11 residues. The variable domain in full, with the rest retrieved from reference TRBV7-2 and TRBJ2-3, is GAGVSQSPSNKVTEKGKDVELRCDPISGHTALYWYRQSLGQGLEFLIYFQGNSAPDKSGLPSDRFSAERTGGSVSTLTIQRTQQEDSAVYLCASSLGGVQYFGPGTRLTVL.

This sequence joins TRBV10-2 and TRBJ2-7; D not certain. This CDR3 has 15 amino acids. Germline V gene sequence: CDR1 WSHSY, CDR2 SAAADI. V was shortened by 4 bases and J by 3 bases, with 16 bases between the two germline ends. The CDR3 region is CASSAEQHLNYEQYF. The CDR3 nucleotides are TGCGCCAGCAGTGCCGAACAGCATTTAAACTACGAGCAGTACTTC.

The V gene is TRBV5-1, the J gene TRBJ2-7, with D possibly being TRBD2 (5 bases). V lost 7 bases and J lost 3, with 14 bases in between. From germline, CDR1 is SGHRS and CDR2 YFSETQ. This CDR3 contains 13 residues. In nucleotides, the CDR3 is TGCGCCAGCGCGACGGGGAATGGCTACGAGCAGTACTTC. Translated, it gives CASATGNGYEQYF.

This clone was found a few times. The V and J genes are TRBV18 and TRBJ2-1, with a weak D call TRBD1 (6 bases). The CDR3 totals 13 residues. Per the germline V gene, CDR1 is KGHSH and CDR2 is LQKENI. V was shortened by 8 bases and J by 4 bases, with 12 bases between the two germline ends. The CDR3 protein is CASLEDSYNEQFF. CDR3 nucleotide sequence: TGTGCCAGCCTCGAGGACAGTTACAATGAGCAGTTCTTC.

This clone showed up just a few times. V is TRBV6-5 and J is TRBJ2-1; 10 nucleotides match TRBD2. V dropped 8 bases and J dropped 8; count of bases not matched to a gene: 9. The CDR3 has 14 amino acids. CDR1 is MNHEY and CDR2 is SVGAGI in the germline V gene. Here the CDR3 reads CASSLAGVIHEQFF. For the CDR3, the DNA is TGTGCCAGCTCCCTAGCGGGAGTAATCCATGAGCAGTTCTTC.

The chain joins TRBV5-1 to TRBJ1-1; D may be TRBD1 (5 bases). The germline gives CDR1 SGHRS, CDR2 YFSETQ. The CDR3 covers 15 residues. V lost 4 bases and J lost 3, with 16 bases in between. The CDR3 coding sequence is TGCGCCAGCAGCCCTGTAGGGGCCGGTGACACTGAAGCTTTCTTT. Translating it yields CASSPVGAGDTEAFF. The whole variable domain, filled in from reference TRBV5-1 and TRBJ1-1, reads KAGVTQTPRYLIKTRGQQVTLSCSPISGHRSVSWYQQTPGQGLQFLFEYFSETQRNKGNFPGRFSGRQFSNSRSEMNVSTLELGDSALYLCASSPVGAGDTEAFFGQGTRLTVV.

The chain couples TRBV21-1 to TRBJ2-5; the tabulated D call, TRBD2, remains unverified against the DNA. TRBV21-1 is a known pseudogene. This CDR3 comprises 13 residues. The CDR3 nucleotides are TGTGCCAGCAGCAAAGGTGTCCGGGAGACCCAGTACTTC. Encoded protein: CASSKGVRETQYF.

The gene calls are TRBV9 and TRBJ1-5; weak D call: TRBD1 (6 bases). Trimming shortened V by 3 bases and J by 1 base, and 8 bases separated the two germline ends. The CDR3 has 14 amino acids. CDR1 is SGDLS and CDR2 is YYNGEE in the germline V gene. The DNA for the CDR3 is TGTGCCAGCAGCGGACAGGACAGCAATCAGCCCCAGCATTTT. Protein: CASSGQDSNQPQHF.

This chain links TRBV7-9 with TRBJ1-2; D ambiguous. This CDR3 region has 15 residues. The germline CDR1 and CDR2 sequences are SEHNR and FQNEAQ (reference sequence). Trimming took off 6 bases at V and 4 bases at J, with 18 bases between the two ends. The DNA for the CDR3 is TGTGCCAGCAGGAGACCTCGGCAGGAGGGCTATGGCTACACCTTC. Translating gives CASRRPRQEGYGYTF.

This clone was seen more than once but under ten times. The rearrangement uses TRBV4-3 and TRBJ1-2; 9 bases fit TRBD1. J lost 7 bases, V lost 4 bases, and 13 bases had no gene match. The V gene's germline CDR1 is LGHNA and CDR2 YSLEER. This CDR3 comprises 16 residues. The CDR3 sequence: CASSPSWGQGGLGYTF. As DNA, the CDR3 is TGCGCCAGCAGCCCATCCTGGGGACAGGGAGGACTTGGCTACACCTTC.

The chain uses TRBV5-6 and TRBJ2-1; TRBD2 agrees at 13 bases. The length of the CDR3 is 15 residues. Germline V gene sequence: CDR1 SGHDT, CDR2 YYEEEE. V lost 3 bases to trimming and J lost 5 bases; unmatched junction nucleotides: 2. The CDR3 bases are TGTGCCAGCAGCTACGGACTAGCGGGAGACAATGAGCAGTTCTTC. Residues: CASSYGLAGDNEQFF.

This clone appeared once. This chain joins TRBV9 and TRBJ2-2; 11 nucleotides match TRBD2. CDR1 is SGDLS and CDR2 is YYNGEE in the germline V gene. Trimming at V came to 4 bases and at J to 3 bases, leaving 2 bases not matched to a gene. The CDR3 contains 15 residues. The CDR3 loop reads CASSPLAGDTGELFF. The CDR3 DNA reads TGTGCCAGCAGCCCACTAGCGGGAGACACCGGGGAGCTGTTTTTT.

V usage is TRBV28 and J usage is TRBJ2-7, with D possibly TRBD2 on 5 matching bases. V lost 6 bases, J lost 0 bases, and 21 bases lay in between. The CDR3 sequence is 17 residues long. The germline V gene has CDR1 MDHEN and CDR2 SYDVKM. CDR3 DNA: TGTGCCAGCAGCCCACCCTTGGCCGGGGTGAGCTCCTACGAGCAGTACTTC. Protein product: CASSPPLAGVSSYEQYF.

Here the CDR3 reads CASSLVQGWETQYF. The CDR3 DNA sequence: TGTGCCAGCAGCTTGGTACAGGGTTGGGAGACCCAGTACTTC. This chain links TRBV5-5 with TRBJ2-5; D possibly corresponds to TRBD1 (6 bases). The germline V gene encodes CDR1 SGHKS and CDR2 YYEKEE (reference sequence). The ends were cut back, 0 bases at V and 5 bases at J, with 11 bases in the middle. The CDR3 is 14 residues long.

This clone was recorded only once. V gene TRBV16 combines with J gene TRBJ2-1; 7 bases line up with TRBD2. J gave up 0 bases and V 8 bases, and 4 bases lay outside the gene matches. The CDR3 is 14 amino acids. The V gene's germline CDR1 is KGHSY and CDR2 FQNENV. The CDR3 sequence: CASSRDYSYNEQFF. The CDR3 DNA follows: TGTGCCAGCTCCCGGGACTACTCCTACAATGAGCAGTTCTTC.

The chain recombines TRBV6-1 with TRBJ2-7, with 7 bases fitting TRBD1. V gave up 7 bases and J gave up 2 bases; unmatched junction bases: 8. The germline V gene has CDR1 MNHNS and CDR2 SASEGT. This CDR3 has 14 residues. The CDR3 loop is CASIHRGDTYEQYF. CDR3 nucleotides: TGTGCCAGCATCCACAGGGGAGACACCTACGAGCAGTACTTC.

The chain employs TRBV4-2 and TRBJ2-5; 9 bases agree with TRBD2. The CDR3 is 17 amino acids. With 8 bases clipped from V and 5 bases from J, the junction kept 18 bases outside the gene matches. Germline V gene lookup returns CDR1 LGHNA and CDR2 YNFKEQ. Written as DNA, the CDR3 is TGTGCCAGCCGCCTGATTGGCGGGAGGGCCGAGGGGGAGACCCAGTACTTC. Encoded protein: CASRLIGGRAEGETQYF.

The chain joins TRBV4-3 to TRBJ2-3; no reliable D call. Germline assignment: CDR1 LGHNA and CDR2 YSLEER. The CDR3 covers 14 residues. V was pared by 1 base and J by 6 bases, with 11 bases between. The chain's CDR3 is CASSQVVQQDTQYF. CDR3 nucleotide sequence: TGCGCCAGCAGCCAAGTGGTACAGCAGGATACGCAGTATTTT.

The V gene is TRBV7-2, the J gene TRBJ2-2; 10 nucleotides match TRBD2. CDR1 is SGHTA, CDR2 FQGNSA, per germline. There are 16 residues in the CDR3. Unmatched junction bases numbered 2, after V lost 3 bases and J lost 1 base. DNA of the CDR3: TGTGCCAGCAGCTTCGGACTAGCGGTGAACACCGGGGAGCTGTTTTTT. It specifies CASSFGLAVNTGELFF.

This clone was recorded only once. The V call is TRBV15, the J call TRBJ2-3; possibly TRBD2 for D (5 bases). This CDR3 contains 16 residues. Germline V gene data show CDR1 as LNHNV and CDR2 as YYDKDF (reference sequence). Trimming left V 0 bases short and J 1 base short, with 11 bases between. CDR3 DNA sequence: TGTGCCACCAGCAGAGATCGGGGTAGCGGCACAGATACGCAGTATTTT. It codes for CATSRDRGSGTDTQYF.

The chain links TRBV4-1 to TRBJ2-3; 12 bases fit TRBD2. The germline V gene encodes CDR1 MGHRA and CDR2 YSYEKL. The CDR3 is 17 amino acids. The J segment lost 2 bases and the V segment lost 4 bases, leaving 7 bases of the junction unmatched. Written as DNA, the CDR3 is TGCGCCAGCAGCCCCCGGACTAGCGGGGTGCACACAGATACGCAGTATTTT. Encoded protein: CASSPRTSGVHTDTQYF.

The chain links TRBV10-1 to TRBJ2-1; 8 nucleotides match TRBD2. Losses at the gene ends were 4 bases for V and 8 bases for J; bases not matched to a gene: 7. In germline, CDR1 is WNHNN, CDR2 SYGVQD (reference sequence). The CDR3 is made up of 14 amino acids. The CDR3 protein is CASSGSGKGDEQFF. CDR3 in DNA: TGCGCCAGCAGTGGTAGCGGGAAAGGTGATGAGCAGTTCTTC.

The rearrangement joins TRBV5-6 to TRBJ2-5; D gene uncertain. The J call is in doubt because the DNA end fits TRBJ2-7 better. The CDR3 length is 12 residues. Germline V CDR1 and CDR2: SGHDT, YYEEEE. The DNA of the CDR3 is TGTGCCAGCAGCATGAATAGCTACGAGCAGTACTTC. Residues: CASSMNSYEQYF.

In DNA form, the CDR3 reads TGTGCCAGCAGTTCCTGGGGGGGGAGCTCTGGAAACACCATATATTTT. This translates into CASSSWGGSSGNTIYF. The chain has TRBV27 and TRBJ1-3; possible D gene TRBD1, 5 bases. Germline values: CDR1 MNHEY, CDR2 SMNVEV (reference sequence). Trimming pared 4 bases from V and 0 bases from J, leaving 13 bases between. CDR3 length: 16 amino acids.

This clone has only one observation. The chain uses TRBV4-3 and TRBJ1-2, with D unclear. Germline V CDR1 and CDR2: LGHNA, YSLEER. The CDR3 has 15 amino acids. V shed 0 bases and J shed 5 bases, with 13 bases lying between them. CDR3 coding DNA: TGCGCCAGCAGCCAAGATATAGGAGGAAAATATGGCTACACCTTC. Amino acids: CASSQDIGGKYGYTF.

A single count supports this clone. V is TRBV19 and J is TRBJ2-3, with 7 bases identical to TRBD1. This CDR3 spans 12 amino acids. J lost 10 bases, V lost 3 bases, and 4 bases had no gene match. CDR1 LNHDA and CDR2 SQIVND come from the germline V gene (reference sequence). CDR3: CASSIVQGAQYF. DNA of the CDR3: TGTGCCAGTAGTATTGTGCAGGGGGCGCAGTATTTT.

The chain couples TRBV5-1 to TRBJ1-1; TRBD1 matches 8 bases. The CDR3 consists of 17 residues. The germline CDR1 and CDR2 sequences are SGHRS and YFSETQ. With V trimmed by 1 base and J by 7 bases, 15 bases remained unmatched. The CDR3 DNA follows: TGCGCCAGCAGCTTGAGGTCAGGGGGCGCCGGACGGAGTGAAGCTTTCTTT. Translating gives CASSLRSGGAGRSEAFF.

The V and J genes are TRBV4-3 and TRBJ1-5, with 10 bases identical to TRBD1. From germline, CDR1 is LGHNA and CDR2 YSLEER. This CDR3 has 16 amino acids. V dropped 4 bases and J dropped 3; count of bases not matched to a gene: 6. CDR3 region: CASSLTGTGDNQPQHF. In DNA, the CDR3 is TGCGCCAGCAGCCTGACCGGGACAGGGGACAATCAGCCCCAGCATTTT.